What follows describes a single T cell receptor (beta chain). No antigen is known for it. How the authors handled the data: A papillary thyroid cancer distant-metastasis classifier was built from CDR3 differences across clinicopathological groups. TCRdb re-clonotyped the PCR reads via MiXCR. V and J calls and clone size were set by TCRdb, not the authors. The sample contains some 33,000 clones, about 15% of which appear only once. The CDR3 is made up of 16 amino acids. V shed 3 bases, J shed 4 bases, and the junction held 9 bases outside the gene matches. Germline V gene lookup returns CDR1 SGHNT and CDR2 YYREEE (reference sequence). Thyroid surgery was performed in patients who had received no treatment beforehand. This sample was taken from a study of metastatic and nonmetastatic thyroid tumors. Across the study: The authors compared repertoires across blood and tumor or nodule tissue from malignant and benign thyroid patients.

General study points: Across blood and tumor, TCR beta diversity in malignant thyroid tumors was reportedly significantly higher than in benign nodules.

The source of this sequence is a male donor with papillary thyroid cancer or a benign thyroid nodule (not recorded which). Some clones in this sample may be carry-over from other donors' samples. The chain joins TRBV5-4 to TRBJ2-7, with 11 bases aligning to TRBD2. The sample taken for sequencing was blood. CDR3 region: CASSSGSGLAVYEQYF. The CDR3 coding sequence is TGTGCCAGCAGCTCGGGATCGGGACTAGCGGTTTACGAGCAGTACTTC. Full variable domain (outside the CDR3, taken from reference TRBV5-4 and TRBJ2-7): ETGVTQSPTHLIKTRGQQVTLRCSSQSGHNTVSWYQQALGQGPQFIFQYYREEENGRGNFPPRFSGLQFPNYSSELNVNALELDDSALYLCASSSGSGLAVYEQYFGPGTRLTVT.